One sample yielded the 2 T cell receptor beta chains listed below, sequenced in a study of shared clonotypes between healthy human individuals. CD45RO-negative, CCR7-positively selected cells formed the naive CD8 fraction, excluding terminally differentiated effector memory CD45RA+ cells. Produced via immunoSEQ multiplex PCR; TCRdb's table is partial and in-frame only. Of about 580,000 clones in the sample, 98% are singletons; the top ten hold approximately 0.3%. The sample was naive CD8+ T cells sorted from blood. The source is a man younger than 40 in good health.

The chain has TRBV27 and TRBJ1-4; TRBD1 might be the D (5 bases). V was cut by 4 bases and J by 8 bases, with 17 bases left in between. This CDR3 region has 15 residues. Germline values: CDR1 MNHEY, CDR2 SMNVEV (reference sequence). The CDR3, as DNA: TGTGCCAGCAGTTCGAGTGGGGGGTGGCGGGAAAAACTGTTTTTT. The encoded protein is CASSSSGGWREKLFF.

Regarding this clone: Other DNA variants within this sample encode the same CDR3. This chain uses TRBV7-3 with TRBJ2-1, with TRBD2 identical over 10 bases. The V gene's germline CDR1 is SGHTA and CDR2 FQGTGA. This CDR3 has 15 amino acids. V shed 2 bases, J shed 2 bases, and the junction held 0 bases outside the gene matches. CDR3 region: CASSLLAGAYNEQFF. CDR3 DNA: TGTGCCAGCAGCTTACTAGCGGGAGCCTACAATGAGCAGTTCTTC.